This TCR beta chain was recovered during a study of control samples from healthy donors and cancer patients. CDR1 is WSHSY and CDR2 is SAAADI in the germline V gene. This CDR3 contains 16 residues. Trimming removed 0 bases at V and 12 bases at J, with 21 bases between. Some clones are missing from TCRdb's copy, which holds only in-frame ones; the method was immunoSEQ multiplex PCR. The data contain 100,000 to 110,000 clones, about 88% of them singletons. The clonotype comes from a woman in her forties or fifties in good health. This chain connects TRBV10-2 to TRBJ2-1; TRBD1 or TRBD2 may be the D gene (5 bases each). Sequences were obtained from blood. The CDR3 reads CASSESTLWGWKMQFF. CDR3 DNA sequence: TGCGCCAGCAGTGAGTCGACTCTTTGGGGGTGGAAAATGCAGTTCTTC.